The 25 T cell receptor beta chains given below trace back to one sample, sequenced in a study of blood T cell repertoires in COVID-19. This table comes from immunoSEQ multiplex PCR, and its TCRdb copy is limited to in-frame clones, with some not included. The data contain some 150,000 clones, around 80% of them singletons. Specimen: PBMCs or T cells enriched from blood (not recorded which). The receptors come from a woman younger than 35 who had been exposed to COVID-19.

This clone has just one count. V usage is TRBV4-3 and J usage is TRBJ1-4; D call uncertain. Looked up from germline, CDR1 is LGHNA and CDR2 is YSLEER. The V gene lost 4 bases and the J gene lost 2 bases, with 11 bases spanning the gap. CDR3 length: 15 amino acids. The CDR3 reads CASSRSRGTNEKLFF. The CDR3 DNA reads as TGCGCCAGCAGCCGATCTAGAGGGACTAATGAAAAACTGTTTTTT.

The chain recombines TRBV5-1 with TRBJ2-7, with 9 positions matching TRBD1. V lost 4 bases, J lost 3 bases, and 14 bases stayed unmatched. CDR3 length: 17 residues. CDR1 and CDR2 (germline): SGHRS, YFSETQ. Here the CDR3 DNA reads TGCGCCAGCAGCCCCATGTCCGGGACAGGGCAATACTACGAGCAGTACTTC. Encoded protein: CASSPMSGTGQYYEQYF.

The chain employs TRBV28 and TRBJ2-5, with D unresolved. The CDR3 sequence is 13 residues long. CDR1 and CDR2 (germline): MDHEN, SYDVKM. The germline V and J ends were trimmed by 4 bases and 5 bases, with 11 bases remaining between them. This CDR3 is CASSSPVRETQYF. Written as DNA, the CDR3 is TGTGCCAGCAGTTCCCCAGTCCGCGAGACCCAGTACTTC.

The chain employs TRBV24-1 and TRBJ2-2, with 7 bases lining up with TRBD1. The CDR3 sequence is 16 residues long. The germline V gene encodes CDR1 KGHDR and CDR2 SFDVKD. The V gene end was trimmed by 1 base and the J gene end by 1 base; junction bases not matched to a gene: 2. CDR3 amino acids: CATSDLGTENTGELFF. The CDR3, as DNA: TGTGCCACCAGTGATTTAGGGACAGAGAACACCGGGGAGCTGTTTTTT.

The chain couples TRBV5-5 to TRBJ1-1, with a tentative D call TRBD1 (6 bases). The CDR3 covers 14 residues. Germline CDR1 and CDR2: SGHKS and YYEKEE (reference sequence). Trimming cost V 5 bases and J 3 bases, with 14 bases left between them. CDR3 bases: TGTGCCAGCAGGCACCCAGGGGCCTACACTGAAGCTTTCTTT. Protein product: CASRHPGAYTEAFF.

The V gene is TRBV24-1, the J gene TRBJ2-2; 9 nucleotides match TRBD1. The CDR3 loop spans 15 amino acids. Germline V gene sequence: CDR1 KGHDR, CDR2 SFDVKD. V gave up 4 bases and J gave up 6 bases; unmatched junction bases: 5. The CDR3: CATSDPGTGSGELFF. CDR3 DNA: TGTGCCACCAGTGACCCCGGGACAGGGTCCGGGGAGCTGTTTTTT.

The chain recombines TRBV5-8 with TRBJ1-5; 7 bases agree with TRBD1. The length of the CDR3 is 14 residues. V lost 3 bases to trimming and J lost 0 bases; unmatched junction nucleotides: 0. Germline lookup yields CDR1 SGHTS and CDR2 YDEGEE. The CDR3 loop is CASSYRGSNQPQHF. CDR3 sequence (DNA): TGTGCCAGCAGCTACAGGGGTAGCAATCAGCCCCAGCATTTT.

The genes are TRBV7-9 and TRBJ2-5; 7 nucleotides align to TRBD2. This CDR3 spans 15 amino acids. In germline, CDR1 is SEHNR, CDR2 FQNEAQ (reference sequence). The V and J ends lost 7 bases and 2 bases, in that order; junction bases with no gene match: 10. The CDR3 region is CASITTAGWQETQYF. The CDR3 nucleotides are TGTGCCAGCATCACCACAGCGGGATGGCAAGAGACCCAGTACTTC.

This clone came up a few times. The gene calls are TRBV5-1 and TRBJ1-4, with D perhaps matching TRBD1 (5 bases). The V end was cut by 1 base, the J end by 6 bases, with 7 bases between. The CDR3 is made up of 13 amino acids. Germline lookup yields CDR1 SGHRS and CDR2 YFSETQ. In nucleotides, the CDR3 is TGCGCCAGCAGCTTGCAGGGTTATGAAAAACTGTTTTTT. Its translation is CASSLQGYEKLFF.

The chain recombines TRBV7-2 with TRBJ1-6; TRBD1 agrees at 7 bases. The CDR3 covers 14 residues. V dropped 6 bases and J dropped 9; count of bases not matched to a gene: 8. Germline lookup yields CDR1 SGHTA and CDR2 FQGNSA. The CDR3 region has the DNA TGTGCCAGCAGAACGGGACAGCTCTCTTCACCCCTCCACTTT. It encodes CASRTGQLSSPLHF. The variable domain in full, completed from reference TRBV7-2 and TRBJ1-6, reads GAGVSQSPSNKVTEKGKDVELRCDPISGHTALYWYRQSLGQGLEFLIYFQGNSAPDKSGLPSDRFSAERTGGSVSTLTIQRTQQEDSAVYLCASRTGQLSSPLHFGNGTRLTVT.

This chain uses TRBV5-6 with TRBJ2-7, with D possibly matching TRBD1 (6 bases). Deletions cut 0 bases from V and 6 bases from J, with 13 bases between. Per the germline V gene, CDR1 is SGHDT and CDR2 is YYEEEE. The CDR3 consists of 14 residues. For the CDR3, the DNA is TGTGCCAGCAGCTTGGTGGGGGCGAGTGGCGAGCAGTACTTC. Protein: CASSLVGASGEQYF.

The chain carries TRBV4-2 and TRBJ2-3; 8 nucleotides match TRBD2. The CDR3 extends over 23 amino acids. With 3 bases clipped from V and 3 bases from J, the junction kept 29 bases outside the gene matches. Germline V gives CDR1 LGHNA, CDR2 YNFKEQ. CDR3 bases: TGTGCCAGCAGCCACCAAGATCAGCGGGTAGGGTTTGGCGGGAGGTATGAAACAGATACGCAGTATTTT. It translates to CASSHQDQRVGFGGRYETDTQYF.

J is TRBJ2-7 and V is TRBV30, with 14 nucleotides matching TRBD2. J lost 1 base, V lost 0 bases, and 14 bases had no gene match. The length of the CDR3 is 20 residues. Germline assignment: CDR1 GTSNPN and CDR2 SVGIG (reference sequence). CDR3 protein: CAWSVPGTSGSLLKSYEQYF. The CDR3 bases are TGTGCCTGGAGTGTCCCAGGGACTAGCGGGAGCCTTCTTAAGTCCTACGAGCAGTACTTC.

This clone showed up just a few times. V usage is TRBV7-6 and J usage is TRBJ2-2; no clear D gene. Trimming shortened V by 4 bases and J by 7 bases, and 7 bases separated the two germline ends. The CDR3 is 12 residues long. The germline V gene has CDR1 SGHVS and CDR2 FNYEAQ. The CDR3: CASSSDYGELFF. CDR3 in DNA: TGTGCCAGCAGCTCAGATTACGGGGAGCTGTTTTTT.

V and J are TRBV27 and TRBJ1-3; tentative D call: TRBD1 (5 bases). The germline CDR1 and CDR2 sequences are MNHEY and SMNVEV (reference sequence). V was cut by 6 bases and J by 0 bases, with 12 bases left in between. CDR3 length: 15 amino acids. Here the CDR3 DNA reads TGTGCCAGCAGAGCTCGACAGTCCTCTGGAAACACCATATATTTT. This translates into CASRARQSSGNTIYF.

V gene TRBV5-1 combines with J gene TRBJ2-5; 11 bases match TRBD2. The CDR3 is 16 amino acids. Per germline, CDR1 SGHRS and CDR2 YFSETQ. V was clipped by 1 base and J by 2 bases; unmatched bases: 4. The CDR3 protein is CASSLTSGSGQETQYF. The DNA for the CDR3 is TGCGCCAGCAGCTTGACTAGCGGGAGTGGGCAAGAGACCCAGTACTTC. Full variable domain (outside the CDR3, taken from reference TRBV5-1 and TRBJ2-5): KAGVTQTPRYLIKTRGQQVTLSCSPISGHRSVSWYQQTPGQGLQFLFEYFSETQRNKGNFPGRFSGRQFSNSRSEMNVSTLELGDSALYLCASSLTSGSGQETQYFGPGTRLLVL.

The chain couples TRBV7-2 to TRBJ1-1; a possible D gene is TRBD1 (6 bases). The V gene lost 1 base and the J gene lost 11 bases, with 14 bases spanning the gap. Germline loops: CDR1 SGHTA, CDR2 FQGNSA. The CDR3 extends over 13 amino acids. CDR3 bases: TGTGCCAGCAGCTTAGTGGACAGTTTGCATGCTTTCTTT. Amino acid sequence: CASSLVDSLHAFF.

This chain uses TRBV2 with TRBJ2-1; D possibly corresponds to TRBD2 (6 bases). Germline-derived CDR1 and CDR2 are SNHLY and FYNNEI. The V gene lost 8 bases and the J gene lost 4 bases, with 12 bases spanning the gap. The CDR3 is 13 amino acids. CDR3 protein: CASGGTPYNEQFF. The CDR3 DNA is TGTGCCAGCGGCGGGACCCCTTACAATGAGCAGTTCTTC.

This chain uses TRBV6-1 with TRBJ1-1; TRBD1 is a possible D gene (5 bases). Trimming took 2 bases from V and 3 from J, leaving 10 bases between them. There are 14 residues in the CDR3. From germline, CDR1 is MNHNS and CDR2 SASEGT. The CDR3 protein is CASSEQGPDTEAFF. CDR3 in DNA: TGTGCCAGCAGTGAACAGGGCCCTGACACTGAAGCTTTCTTT.

The J gene is TRBJ1-5, the V gene TRBV11-2; D is unresolved. CDR3 length: 13 amino acids. The ends were cut back, 2 bases at V and 5 bases at J, with 7 bases in the middle. Germline V gene sequence: CDR1 SGHAT, CDR2 FQNNGV. CDR3: CASSLYEHQPQHF. The CDR3 bases are TGTGCCAGCAGCTTATATGAGCATCAGCCCCAGCATTTT. Complete variable domain (other parts from reference TRBV11-2 and TRBJ1-5): EAGVAQSPRYKIIEKRQSVAFWCNPISGHATLYWYQQILGQGPKLLIQFQNNGVVDDSQLPKDRFSAERLKGVDSTLKIQPAKLEDSAVYLCASSLYEHQPQHFGDGTRLSIL.

The chain joins TRBV9 to TRBJ1-6, with TRBD1 matching 7 bases. The CDR3 totals 14 residues. The V gene end was trimmed by 2 bases and the J gene end by 5 bases; junction bases not matched to a gene: 1. CDR1 is SGDLS and CDR2 is YYNGEE in the germline V gene. CDR3: CASSVTGNNSPLHF. CDR3 in DNA: TGTGCCAGCAGCGTGACAGGGAATAATTCACCCCTCCACTTT.

The chain carries TRBV9 and TRBJ2-1; 16 bases are a match to TRBD2. The V gene's germline CDR1 is SGDLS and CDR2 YYNGEE. The ends lost 5 bases at V and 8 bases at J; junction bases unmatched: 10. This CDR3 contains 17 residues. The CDR3 loop reads CASRSGTSGRARDEQFF. The CDR3 nucleotides are TGTGCCAGCAGGTCCGGGACTAGCGGGAGGGCCCGAGATGAGCAGTTCTTC.

The chain uses TRBV11-3 and TRBJ2-2, with 7 positions matching TRBD1. Germline loops: CDR1 SGHNT, CDR2 YENEEA. V lost 5 bases and J lost 0; bases outside the gene matches: 6. The CDR3 is 16 amino acids. This CDR3 reads CASSRGTASNTGELFF. The CDR3 DNA reads TGTGCCAGCAGCCGAGGGACAGCGTCGAACACCGGGGAGCTGTTTTTT.

The chain couples TRBV27 to TRBJ1-1; 7 bases are a match to TRBD1. V dropped 2 bases and J dropped 5; count of bases not matched to a gene: 14. Germline V gene sequence: CDR1 MNHEY, CDR2 SMNVEV (reference sequence). The CDR3 runs 17 residues. In DNA form, the CDR3 reads TGTGCCAGCAGTTTAAGAGGGGGCCCATTATTTAATACTGAAGCTTTCTTT. Translating it yields CASSLRGGPLFNTEAFF.

This clone was observed once. The chain couples TRBV4-2 to TRBJ1-4, with a possible D match to TRBD1 (5 bases). This CDR3 has 17 amino acids. Per the germline V gene, CDR1 is LGHNA and CDR2 is YNFKEQ. V lost 0 bases and J lost 0, with 11 bases in between. CDR3: CASSQERTTATNEKLFF. CDR3 nucleotide sequence: TGTGCCAGCAGCCAAGAGAGGACAACTGCAACTAATGAAAAACTGTTTTTT.